The rows below give T cell receptor beta chains drawn from one sample of a study of T cell repertoires in cytomegalovirus infection. TCRdb reprocessed the reads via MiXCR and lists one record per CDR3 protein. The sample carries about 490,000 distinct CDR3 sequences, about 25% recorded once. Sequenced sample: PBMCs. The source of these receptors is a human donor in good health (CMV status not recorded). Some clones in this sample may be carry-over from other donors' samples. CDR3s include the opening cysteine and the closing phenylalanine or tryptophan. A D gene is named only where the DNA matches it firmly. Only part of the rows carry a size: once, few, many, or a class if the clone is expanded.

>TRBV27|TRBD1|-|TRBJ2-7
TGTGCCAGCAGTTTTATAAAACCGCCCGGGACAGGGGGTTTCTACGAGCAGTACTTC
CASSFIKPPGTGGFYEQYF
>TRBV7-6|-|few|TRBJ1-4
TGTGCCAGCAGCCCCGAGCCCGCGAACAGTGAAAAACTGTTTTTT
CASSPEPANSEKLFF
>TRBV25-1|-|-|TRBJ1-1
TGTGCCAGCTCCCAAGGGACCCTGCACACTGAAGCTTTCTTT
CASSQGTLHTEAFF
>TRBV2|-|-|TRBJ1-5
TGTGCCAGCAGTGAAGAGAGGACGGTTAAGCCCCAGCATTTT
CASSEERTVKPQHF
>TRBV29-1|TRBD2|-|TRBJ2-5
TGCAGCGTTGTGCGGTCGGGGAGGGAAGAGACCCAGTACTTC
CSVVRSGREETQYF
>TRBV15|TRBD1|-|TRBJ2-3
TGTGCCACCAGCAGAGTACCCAGGGGGCCAGATACGCAGTATTTT
CATSRVPRGPDTQYF
>TRBV12-3/TRBV12-4|-|many|TRBJ1-1
TGTGCCAGCACCACATTGCGGGACAACACTGAAGCTTTCTTT
CASTTLRDNTEAFF
>TRBV7-2|-|few|TRBJ2-1
TGTGCCAGCAGCTCGCGGGGCGAGAGACAGTTCTTC
CASSSRGERQFF
>TRBV10-3|-|-|TRBJ2-5
TGTGCCATCAGTGTAGGGGCAGGCAGGGGACCCCAAGAGACCCAGTACTTC
CAISVGAGRGPQETQYF
>TRBV2|-|few|TRBJ1-2
TGTGCCAGCAAACGTCCCAAGTATGGCTACACCTTC
CASKRPKYGYTF
>TRBV7-6|TRBD1|few|TRBJ1-1
TGTGCCAGCAGCCCTCTAACCGGGACAGGGGACACTGAAGCTTTCTTT
CASSPLTGTGDTEAFF
>TRBV19|-|-|TRBJ2-5
TGTGCCAGTAGTACCCGAGAGGGGACCCAGTACTTC
CASSTREGTQYF
>TRBV7-9|TRBD1|many|TRBJ1-4
TGTGCCAGCAGCGTAAGGACAGGAGAGAAACTGTTTTTT
CASSVRTGEKLFF
>TRBV18|-|-|TRBJ2-2
TGTGCCAGCTCGCGCCTCAGGGGCCCTAACACCGGGGAGCTGTTTTTT
CASSRLRGPNTGELFF
>TRBV7-2|TRBD2|-|TRBJ2-1
TGTGCCAGCAGCTTAGTCGGCGGGAGTCATAGAGAGTGGTTCTTC
CASSLVGGSHREWFF
>TRBV7-9|-|few|TRBJ1-1
TGTGCCAGCAGTCTTATGTCAGGAACTGAAGCTTTCTTT
CASSLMSGTEAFF
>TRBV7-6|-|many|TRBJ2-6
TGTGCCAGCAGCTTAGAGGCGGGGAGCTCTGGGGCCAACGTCCTGACTTTC
CASSLEAGSSGANVLTF
>TRBV7-6|TRBD2|few|TRBJ2-1
TGTGCCAGCAGCTTAGCGCTCCGAACTAGCGGAAATCGATACAATGAGCAGTTCTTC
CASSLALRTSGNRYNEQFF
>TRBV11-3|-|few|TRBJ1-3
TGTGCCAGCAGCTCCCGGACAGTCTCTGGAAACACCATATATTTT
CASSSRTVSGNTIYF
>TRBV27|TRBD2|few|TRBJ2-2
TGTGCCACTAGTTGGTCCCGGCGGGGGGGAACCGGGGAGCTGTTTTTT
CATSWSRRGGTGELFF
>TRBV7-2|-|many|TRBJ1-2
TGTGCCAGCAGCTCGACAGTTTATGGCTACACCTTC
CASSSTVYGYTF
>TRBV28|-|few|TRBJ2-3
TGTGCCAGCAGTATACGCACAGATACGCAGTATTTT
CASSIRTDTQYF
>TRBV20-1|-|-|TRBJ2-7
TGCAGTGCTAGAGGAGAGGACAGCAACTCCTACGAGCAGTACTTC
CSARGEDSNSYEQYF
>TRBV6-6|-|-|TRBJ2-1
TGTGCCAGCACCCCTTATAGACCCATACACAATGAGCAGTTCTTC
CASTPYRPIHNEQFF
>TRBV12-3/TRBV12-4|-|many|TRBJ2-5
TGTGCCAGCAGTCCCTCGAAAGAGACCCAGTACTTC
CASSPSKETQYF
>TRBV20-1|-|few|TRBJ2-7
TGCAGTGCTCGGCCCGGGACTCCCTACGAGCAGTACTTC
CSARPGTPYEQYF
>TRBV3-1|TRBD1|-|TRBJ1-5
TGTGCCAGCAGCCAGACAGGGGGCGCGGGTCAGCCCCAGCATTTT
CASSQTGGAGQPQHF
>TRBV7-9|-|few|TRBJ2-2
TGTGCCAGCAGCTTAGATCTAAACACCGGGGAGCTGTTTTTT
CASSLDLNTGELFF
>TRBV18|-|few|TRBJ1-1
TGTGCCAGCTCACCGTACAGGGAGAACACTGAAGCTTTCTTT
CASSPYRENTEAFF
>TRBV28|TRBD1|-|TRBJ1-1
TGTGCCAGCATGATCGGACAGGCGAACACTGAAGCTTTCTTT
CASMIGQANTEAFF
>TRBV27|-|-|TRBJ1-1
TGTGCCAGCAGTCCGACTTTACTGAGTTTCGGTTTCTTT
CASSPTLLSFGFF
>TRBV20-1|TRBD1|-|TRBJ2-1
TGCAGTGCTAGAGATTCTCAGGGGACAGGTTTATACAATGAGCAGTTCTTC
CSARDSQGTGLYNEQFF
>TRBV20-1|TRBD2|-|TRBJ2-2
TGCAGTGCTAGGGCGAGCGGGAACGGGGAGCTGTTTTTT
CSARASGNGELFF
>TRBV4-2|TRBD1|-|TRBJ1-2
TGTGCCAGCAGCCAGTCAGATGACAGGGTGGATCATGGCTACACCTTC
CASSQSDDRVDHGYTF
>TRBV20-1|TRBD2|few|TRBJ2-7
TGCAGTGCTCGATCCGGACTAGCGGCCTTTAACGAGCAGTACTTC
CSARSGLAAFNEQYF
>TRBV19|TRBD2|few|TRBJ2-4
TGTGCCAGTCGTGATACTAGCGCGAAAAACATTCAGTACTTC
CASRDTSAKNIQYF
>TRBV6-1|-|few|TRBJ1-3
TGTGCCAGCGGTGCTGACAGCTCTGGAAACACCATATATTTT
CASGADSSGNTIYF
>TRBV6-2/TRBV6-3|TRBD2|-|TRBJ2-1
TGTGCCAGCAGTTACCAGCCTAGCGGGGACAATGAGCAGTTCTTC
CASSYQPSGDNEQFF
>TRBV7-2|TRBD1|many|TRBJ1-2
TGTGCCAGCAGCTTTACCTCCGGGACAGGGTTTGGCTACACCTTC
CASSFTSGTGFGYTF
>TRBV19|TRBD1|few|TRBJ2-1
TGTGCCAGTAGTCCAGGGACAGGCCCCTACAATGAGCAGTTCTTC
CASSPGTGPYNEQFF
>TRBV28|-|few|TRBJ2-1
TGTGCCAGCAGTTCGACGTGGAGGTACAATGAGCAGTTCTTC
CASSSTWRYNEQFF